A selection of T cell receptor beta chains follows, all from one sample in a study of T cell responses to AZD1222 COVID-19 vaccine. TCRdb keeps only in-frame clones here, not all; method: immunoSEQ multiplex PCR. Of around 95,000 clones in the sample, around 90% were seen once. Source: peripheral blood, taken on day 0 of AZD1222 vaccination. Every receptor here comes from an adult in good health. The CDR3 runs from the conserved cysteine through the conserved F or W. Each record gives: V gene, J gene, D gene, clone size, CDR3 DNA, CDR3 protein. A D gene is named only where the DNA matches it firmly. A row's size may be missing; if present it is once, few, many or a size class.

v_gene: TRBV27
j_gene: TRBJ2-2
d_gene: .
abundance: once
CDR3nt: TGTGCCAGCAGTCCCCAGGGTCTTTTCGCCGGGGAGCTGTTTTTT
CDR3aa: CASSPQGLFAGELFF

v_gene: TRBV5-6
j_gene: TRBJ1-1
d_gene: .
abundance: .
CDR3nt: TGTGCCAGCAGCTCAGTATACACTGAAGCTTTCTTT
CDR3aa: CASSSVYTEAFF

v_gene: TRBV19
j_gene: TRBJ1-1
d_gene: .
abundance: .
CDR3nt: TGTGCCAGTACCAAGGGACCGATGAACACTGAAGCTTTCTTT
CDR3aa: CASTKGPMNTEAFF

v_gene: TRBV19
j_gene: TRBJ2-1
d_gene: TRBD1
abundance: .
CDR3nt: TGTGCCAGTAGTTCCCGGGACAGGGTCTCTGAGCAGTTCTTC
CDR3aa: CASSSRDRVSEQFF

v_gene: TRBV5-5
j_gene: TRBJ1-2
d_gene: .
abundance: .
CDR3nt: TGTGCCAGCAGCCAACCAGGACGGAACTATGGCTACACCTTC
CDR3aa: CASSQPGRNYGYTF

v_gene: TRBV11-2
j_gene: TRBJ2-7
d_gene: TRBD1
abundance: .
CDR3nt: TGTGCCAGCAGCCACCGGGACAGGGGGCGCGAGCAGTACTTC
CDR3aa: CASSHRDRGREQYF

v_gene: TRBV28
j_gene: TRBJ1-5
d_gene: .
abundance: .
CDR3nt: TGTGCCAGCAGTTTAGCAAGGGGGTATCAGCCCCAGCATTTT
CDR3aa: CASSLARGYQPQHF

v_gene: TRBV19
j_gene: TRBJ2-2
d_gene: TRBD2
abundance: .
CDR3nt: TGTGCCAGTAGTATGGAGGCTAGCGGGGTTCCCGGGGAGCTGTTTTTT
CDR3aa: CASSMEASGVPGELFF

v_gene: TRBV11-2
j_gene: TRBJ2-1
d_gene: .
abundance: .
CDR3nt: TGTGCCAGCAGCTTAGATATGCGCCTAGTGTCTTACAATGAGCAGTTCTTC
CDR3aa: CASSLDMRLVSYNEQFF

v_gene: TRBV27
j_gene: TRBJ1-1
d_gene: .
abundance: .
CDR3nt: TGTGCCAGCAGTTTAATAAGGGATGCTGAAGCTTTCTTT
CDR3aa: CASSLIRDAEAFF

v_gene: TRBV7-3
j_gene: TRBJ1-1
d_gene: TRBD1
abundance: .
CDR3nt: TGTGCCAGCAGCTTAATGAGGACAGGGGACGCTGAAGCTTTCTTT
CDR3aa: CASSLMRTGDAEAFF

v_gene: TRBV27
j_gene: TRBJ2-3
d_gene: TRBD1
abundance: .
CDR3nt: TGTGCCAGCAGTCCTGACAGGGTGTTCCAGGATACGCAGTATTTT
CDR3aa: CASSPDRVFQDTQYF

v_gene: TRBV2
j_gene: TRBJ1-2
d_gene: TRBD1
abundance: .
CDR3nt: TGTGCCAGCAGTCTGACCGGGACAGGGATCTATGGCTACACCTTC
CDR3aa: CASSLTGTGIYGYTF

v_gene: TRBV28
j_gene: TRBJ2-7
d_gene: .
abundance: .
CDR3nt: TGTGCCAGCAATCCTCCTAGCGCAAACTCCTACGAGCAGTACTTC
CDR3aa: CASNPPSANSYEQYF

v_gene: TRBV11-2
j_gene: TRBJ1-2
d_gene: .
abundance: .
CDR3nt: TGTGCCAGCAGCCGCCTTGGCGCAAGCTACACCTTC
CDR3aa: CASSRLGASYTF

v_gene: TRBV5-4
j_gene: TRBJ2-2
d_gene: TRBD2
abundance: .
CDR3nt: TGTGCCAGCAGCTACCTAGCGGGTATAAACACCGGGGAGCTGTTTTTT
CDR3aa: CASSYLAGINTGELFF

v_gene: TRBV7-2
j_gene: TRBJ2-5
d_gene: TRBD2
abundance: .
CDR3nt: TGTGCCAGCAGCTTAGCCCCTAGCGGAGAAGAGACCCAGTACTTC
CDR3aa: CASSLAPSGEETQYF

v_gene: TRBV28
j_gene: TRBJ2-6
d_gene: TRBD2
abundance: .
CDR3nt: TGTGCCAGCACTGACTCGGGACTAGCGGGAACTGGGGCCAACGTCCTGACTTTC
CDR3aa: CASTDSGLAGTGANVLTF

v_gene: TRBV2
j_gene: TRBJ2-3
d_gene: TRBD2
abundance: once
CDR3nt: TGTGCCAGCAGTGAAGGGGTCCAACGGACTAGCGGGGTCTTGGACACAGATACGCAGTATTTT
CDR3aa: CASSEGVQRTSGVLDTDTQYF

v_gene: TRBV7-8
j_gene: TRBJ2-3
d_gene: .
abundance: .
CDR3nt: TGTGCCAGCAGCTTTGGACCCACAGATACGCAGTATTTT
CDR3aa: CASSFGPTDTQYF

v_gene: TRBV7-3
j_gene: TRBJ2-1
d_gene: TRBD2
abundance: once
CDR3nt: TGTGCCAGCAGCATAACCCCCGGTAGCGGGATAGGTATCGATGAGCAGTTCTTC
CDR3aa: CASSITPGSGIGIDEQFF

v_gene: TRBV27
j_gene: TRBJ1-2
d_gene: .
abundance: .
CDR3nt: TGTGCCAGCAGTTTATCTGGGACATCGTTAACTAATGGCTACACCTTC
CDR3aa: CASSLSGTSLTNGYTF

v_gene: TRBV5-1
j_gene: TRBJ2-5
d_gene: TRBD2
abundance: .
CDR3nt: TGCGCCAGCAGCTTGTCAACTAGCGGGAAGGAGACCCAGTACTTC
CDR3aa: CASSLSTSGKETQYF

v_gene: TRBV13
j_gene: TRBJ1-2
d_gene: TRBD1
abundance: few
CDR3nt: TGTGCCAGCAGCTTAGTACAGGGGCTCTATGGCTACACCTTC
CDR3aa: CASSLVQGLYGYTF

v_gene: TRBV11-2
j_gene: TRBJ1-3
d_gene: .
abundance: .
CDR3nt: TGTGCCAGCAGCTTAGACAGGACGAACACCATATATTTT
CDR3aa: CASSLDRTNTIYF

v_gene: TRBV20-1
j_gene: TRBJ1-1
d_gene: .
abundance: .
CDR3nt: TGCAGGATAGTGGACACTGAAGCTTTCTTT
CDR3aa: CRIVDTEAFF

v_gene: TRBV7-9
j_gene: TRBJ2-1
d_gene: TRBD2
abundance: .
CDR3nt: TGTGCCAGCAGCTTAGGACTAGCGGTATACAATGAGCAGTTCTTC
CDR3aa: CASSLGLAVYNEQFF

v_gene: TRBV6-5
j_gene: TRBJ2-3
d_gene: .
abundance: .
CDR3nt: TGTGCCAGCACGTCCCGGGTCCGCACAGATACGCAGTATTTT
CDR3aa: CASTSRVRTDTQYF

v_gene: TRBV6-1
j_gene: TRBJ2-1
d_gene: .
abundance: .
CDR3nt: TGTGCCAGCAGTGAATTGATCACCAGCTCCTACAATGAGCAGTTCTTC
CDR3aa: CASSELITSSYNEQFF

v_gene: TRBV2
j_gene: TRBJ2-7
d_gene: .
abundance: .
CDR3nt: TGTGCCAGCAACAGGGGGGGGAACTACGAGCAGTACTTC
CDR3aa: CASNRGGNYEQYF

v_gene: TRBV25-1
j_gene: TRBJ2-2
d_gene: .
abundance: .
CDR3nt: TGTGCCAGCAGTGGAACGGGCCGGGAAACCGGGGAGCTGTTTTTT
CDR3aa: CASSGTGRETGELFF

v_gene: TRBV3-1/TRBV3-2
j_gene: TRBJ1-5
d_gene: TRBD1
abundance: .
CDR3nt: TGTGCCAGCAGCCAAGATAGGGGGCGGGGGCGACAGCCCCAGCATTTT
CDR3aa: CASSQDRGRGRQPQHF

v_gene: TRBV10-1
j_gene: TRBJ1-1
d_gene: .
abundance: .
CDR3nt: TGCGCCAGCTCTGAGGGGACTGAAGCTTTCTTT
CDR3aa: CASSEGTEAFF

v_gene: TRBV24-1
j_gene: TRBJ2-5
d_gene: TRBD2
abundance: .
CDR3nt: TGTGCCACCAGTGATACTTCGACTAGCGGGGAGACCCAGTACTTC
CDR3aa: CATSDTSTSGETQYF